This record looks at one T cell receptor (beta chain) sequence and its context. The repertoire was sequenced with immunoSEQ multiplex PCR; TCRdb's copy has only in-frame clones and lacks some. The table lists around 98,000 clones, roughly 90% of them singletons. This record belongs to a study of cytomegalovirus exposure and HLA in healthy donors. CDR1 is SGHRS and CDR2 is YFSETQ in the germline V gene. Trimming took 4 bases from V and 1 from J; bases not matched to a gene: 13. This CDR3 contains 18 residues. The sequencing input was PBMCs. The chain is built from TRBV5-1 and TRBJ1-1; TRBD1 matches at 10 bases. The receptor comes from a man younger than 35 in good health and CMV-seropositive. The CDR3 protein is CASSGGDRGGLRNTEAFF. In DNA form, the CDR3 reads TGCGCCAGCAGCGGCGGGGACAGGGGCGGACTGAGGAACACTGAAGCTTTCTTT.